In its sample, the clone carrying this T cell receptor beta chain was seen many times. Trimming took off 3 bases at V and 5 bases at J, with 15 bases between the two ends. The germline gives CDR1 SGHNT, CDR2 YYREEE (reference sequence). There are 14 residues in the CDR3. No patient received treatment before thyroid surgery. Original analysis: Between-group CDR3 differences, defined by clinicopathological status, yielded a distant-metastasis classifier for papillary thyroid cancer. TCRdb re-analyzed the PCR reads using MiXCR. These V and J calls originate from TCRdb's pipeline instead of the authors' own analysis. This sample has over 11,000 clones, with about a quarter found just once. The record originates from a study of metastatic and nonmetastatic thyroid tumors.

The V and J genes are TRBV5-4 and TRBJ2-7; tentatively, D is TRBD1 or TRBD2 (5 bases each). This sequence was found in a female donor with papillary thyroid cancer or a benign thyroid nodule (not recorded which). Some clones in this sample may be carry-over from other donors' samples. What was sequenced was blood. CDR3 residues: CASSSRALGDEQYF. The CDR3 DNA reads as TGTGCCAGCAGCTCTCGGGCGCTGGGGGACGAGCAGTACTTC.